The TCR beta chain described here comes from a study of cytomegalovirus exposure and HLA in healthy donors. This PCR relied on a set of 60 Vbeta primers and 13 Jbeta primers. Method: immunoSEQ multiplex PCR; TCRdb's copy keeps in-frame clones and lacks some. The profile covers tens of thousands of clones, with around 90% appearing a single time and roughly 1.6% taken by the ten largest. V was trimmed by 1 base and J by 3 bases, leaving 12 bases between them. CDR1 and CDR2 from the germline V gene are GTSNPN and SVGIG (reference sequence). This CDR3 comprises 14 residues. The source material was PBMCs. The gene calls are TRBV30 and TRBJ2-5; D gene uncertain. The clonotype originates from a man aged 25-45 years in good health and CMV-seropositive. CDR3: CAWSDFPGEETQYF. The DNA for the CDR3 is TGTGCCTGGAGTGATTTCCCAGGCGAAGAGACCCAGTACTTC. Full variable domain (missing parts from reference TRBV30 and TRBJ2-5): SQTIHQWPATLVQPVGSPLSLECTVEGTSNPNLYWYRQAAGRGLQLLFYSVGIGQISSEVPQNLSASRPQDRQFILSSKKLLLSDSGFYLCAWSDFPGEETQYFGPGTRLLVL.